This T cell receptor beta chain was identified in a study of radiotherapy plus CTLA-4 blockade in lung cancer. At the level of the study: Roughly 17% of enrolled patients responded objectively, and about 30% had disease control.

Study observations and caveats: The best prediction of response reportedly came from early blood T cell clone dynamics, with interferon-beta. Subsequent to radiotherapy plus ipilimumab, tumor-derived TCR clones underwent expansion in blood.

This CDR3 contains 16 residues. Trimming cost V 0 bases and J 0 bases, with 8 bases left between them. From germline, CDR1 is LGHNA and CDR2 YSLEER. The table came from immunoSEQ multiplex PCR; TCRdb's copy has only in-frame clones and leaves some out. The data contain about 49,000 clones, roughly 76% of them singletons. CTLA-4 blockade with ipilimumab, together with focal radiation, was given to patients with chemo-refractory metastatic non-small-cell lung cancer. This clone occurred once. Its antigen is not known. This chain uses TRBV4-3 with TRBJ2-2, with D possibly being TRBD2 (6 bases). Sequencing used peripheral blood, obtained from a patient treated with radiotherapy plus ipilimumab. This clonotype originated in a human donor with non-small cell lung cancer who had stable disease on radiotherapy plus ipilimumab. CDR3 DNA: TGCGCCAGCAGCCAAGATTCGGGGGCGAACACCGGGGAGCTGTTTTTT. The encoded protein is CASSQDSGANTGELFF.